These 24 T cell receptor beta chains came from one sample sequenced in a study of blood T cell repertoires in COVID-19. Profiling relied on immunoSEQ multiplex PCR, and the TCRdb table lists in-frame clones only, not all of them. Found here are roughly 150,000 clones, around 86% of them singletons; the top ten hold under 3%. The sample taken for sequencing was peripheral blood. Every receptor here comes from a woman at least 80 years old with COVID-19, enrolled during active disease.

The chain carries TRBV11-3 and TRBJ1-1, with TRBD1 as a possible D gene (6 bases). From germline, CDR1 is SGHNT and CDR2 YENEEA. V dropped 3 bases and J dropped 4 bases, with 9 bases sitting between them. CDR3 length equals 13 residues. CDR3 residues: CASSLSRGTEAFF. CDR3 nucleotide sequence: TGTGCCAGCAGCTTGTCCAGGGGCACTGAAGCTTTCTTT. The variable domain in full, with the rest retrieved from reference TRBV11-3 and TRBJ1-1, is EAGVVQSPRYKIIEKKQPVAFWCNPISGHNTLYWYLQNLGQGPELLIRYENEEAVDDSQLPKDRFSAERLKGVDSTLKIQPAELGDSAVYLCASSLSRGTEAFFGQGTRLTVV.

DNA for the CDR3: TGTGCCAGCAGCACAGGGGGCGTTGGAAACACCATATATTTT. This sequence encodes CASSTGGVGNTIYF. The rearrangement links TRBV5-5 to TRBJ1-3; TRBD1 agrees at 9 bases. V was clipped by 4 bases and J by 3 bases; unmatched bases: 2. Germline values: CDR1 SGHKS, CDR2 YYEKEE (reference sequence). This CDR3 region has 14 residues.

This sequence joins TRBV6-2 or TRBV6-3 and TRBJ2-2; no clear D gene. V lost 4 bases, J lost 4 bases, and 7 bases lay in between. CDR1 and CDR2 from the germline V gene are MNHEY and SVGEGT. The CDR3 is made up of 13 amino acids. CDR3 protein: CASSWPGTGELFF. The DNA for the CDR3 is TGTGCCAGCAGTTGGCCAGGCACCGGGGAGCTGTTTTTT.

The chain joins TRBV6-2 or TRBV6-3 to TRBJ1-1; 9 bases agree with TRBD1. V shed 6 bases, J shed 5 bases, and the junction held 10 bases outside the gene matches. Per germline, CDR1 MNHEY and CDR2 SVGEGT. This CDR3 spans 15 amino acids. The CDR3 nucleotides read TGTGCCAGCAGCCTCGGGGGGACAGGGTATACTGAAGCTTTCTTT. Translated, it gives CASSLGGTGYTEAFF.

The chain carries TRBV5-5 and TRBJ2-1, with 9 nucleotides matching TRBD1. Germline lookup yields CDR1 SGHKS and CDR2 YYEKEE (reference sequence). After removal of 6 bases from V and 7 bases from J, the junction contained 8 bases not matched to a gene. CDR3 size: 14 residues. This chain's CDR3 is CASNPGQGWNEQFF. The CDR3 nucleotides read TGTGCCAGCAACCCGGGACAGGGTTGGAATGAGCAGTTCTTC. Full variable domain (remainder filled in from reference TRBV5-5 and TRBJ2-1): DAGVTQSPTHLIKTRGQQVTLRCSPISGHKSVSWYQQVLGQGPQFIFQYYEKEERGRGNFPDRFSARQFPNYSSELNVNALLLGDSALYLCASNPGQGWNEQFFGPGTRLTVL.

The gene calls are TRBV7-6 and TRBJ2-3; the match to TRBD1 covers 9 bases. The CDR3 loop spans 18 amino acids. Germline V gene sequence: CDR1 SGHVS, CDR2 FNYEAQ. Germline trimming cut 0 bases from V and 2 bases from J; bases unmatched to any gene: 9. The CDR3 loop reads CASSLAPGQGDLTDTQYF. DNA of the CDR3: TGTGCCAGCAGCTTAGCTCCGGGACAGGGCGATCTCACAGATACGCAGTATTTT.

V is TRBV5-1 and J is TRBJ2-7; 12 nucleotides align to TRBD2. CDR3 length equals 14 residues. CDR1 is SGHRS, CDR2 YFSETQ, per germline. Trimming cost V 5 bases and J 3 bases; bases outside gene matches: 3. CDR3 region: CASSQTSGSYEQYF. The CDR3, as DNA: TGCGCCAGCAGTCAGACTAGCGGGAGCTACGAGCAGTACTTC.

CDR3 sequence reads: CASSPGGVFLNEKLFF. The DNA for the CDR3 is TGTGCCAGCAGCCCAGGGGGAGTTTTCCTTAATGAAAAACTGTTTTTT. The chain links TRBV3-1 (or the pseudogene TRBV3-2) to TRBJ1-4; 7 nucleotides agree with TRBD1. The V gene end was trimmed by 4 bases and the J gene end by 4 bases; junction bases not matched to a gene: 9. The CDR3 spans 16 residues. Germline-derived CDR1 and CDR2 are LGHDT and YNNKEL (reference sequence).

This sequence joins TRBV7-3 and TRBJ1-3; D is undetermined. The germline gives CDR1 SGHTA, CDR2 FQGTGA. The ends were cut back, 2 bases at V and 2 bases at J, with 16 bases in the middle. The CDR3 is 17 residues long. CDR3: CASSLSSRELPGNTIYF. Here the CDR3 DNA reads TGTGCCAGCAGCTTATCTAGCCGGGAGCTCCCTGGAAACACCATATATTTT.

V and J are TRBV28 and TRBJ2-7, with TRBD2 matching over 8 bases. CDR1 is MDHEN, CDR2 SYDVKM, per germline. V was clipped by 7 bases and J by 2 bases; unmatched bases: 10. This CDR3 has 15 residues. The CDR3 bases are TGTGCCAGCACCCCGTTAGCGGGACTTGCCTACGAGCAGTACTTC. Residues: CASTPLAGLAYEQYF.

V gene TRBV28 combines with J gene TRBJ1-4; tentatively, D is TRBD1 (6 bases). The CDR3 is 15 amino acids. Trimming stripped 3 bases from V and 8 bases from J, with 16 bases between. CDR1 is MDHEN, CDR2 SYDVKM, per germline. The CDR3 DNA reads TGTGCCAGCAGTTTGGGGGCAGGTCGTGGCGAAAAACTGTTTTTT. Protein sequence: CASSLGAGRGEKLFF.

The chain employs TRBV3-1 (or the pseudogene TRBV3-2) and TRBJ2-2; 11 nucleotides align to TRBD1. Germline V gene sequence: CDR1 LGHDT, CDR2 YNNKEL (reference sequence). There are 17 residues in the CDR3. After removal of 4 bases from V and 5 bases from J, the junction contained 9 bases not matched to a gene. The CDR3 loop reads CASSRGTGGSGTGELFF. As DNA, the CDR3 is TGTGCCAGCAGCCGCGGGACAGGGGGTTCGGGGACCGGGGAGCTGTTTTTT.

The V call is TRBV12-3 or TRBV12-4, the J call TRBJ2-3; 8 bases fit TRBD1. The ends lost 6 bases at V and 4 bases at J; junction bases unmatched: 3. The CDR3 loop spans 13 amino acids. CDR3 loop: CASSWTGPDTQYF. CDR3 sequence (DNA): TGTGCCAGCAGCTGGACAGGGCCAGATACGCAGTATTTT.

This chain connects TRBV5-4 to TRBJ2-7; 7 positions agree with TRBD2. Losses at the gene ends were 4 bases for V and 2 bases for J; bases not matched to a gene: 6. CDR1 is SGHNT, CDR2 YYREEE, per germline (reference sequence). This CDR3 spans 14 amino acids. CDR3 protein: CASSPGGSTYEQYF. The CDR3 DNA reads TGTGCCAGCAGCCCGGGAGGTTCAACCTACGAGCAGTACTTC.

This chain's CDR3 is CASSLEETGSDEAFF. The CDR3 DNA follows: TGCGCCAGCAGCTTGGAGGAAACAGGGAGCGATGAAGCTTTCTTT. The chain carries TRBV5-1 and TRBJ1-1, with D possibly being TRBD1 (6 bases). Trimming removed 0 bases at V and 7 bases at J, with 16 bases between. Looked up from germline, CDR1 is SGHRS and CDR2 is YFSETQ. The CDR3 covers 15 residues.

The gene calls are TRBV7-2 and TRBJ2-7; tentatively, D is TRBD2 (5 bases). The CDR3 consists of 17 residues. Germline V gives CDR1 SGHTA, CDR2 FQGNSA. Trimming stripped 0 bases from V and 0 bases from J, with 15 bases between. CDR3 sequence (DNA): TGTGCCAGCAGCTTAGCGCGGGTAGAGCGAGTCTCCTACGAGCAGTACTTC. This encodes CASSLARVERVSYEQYF.

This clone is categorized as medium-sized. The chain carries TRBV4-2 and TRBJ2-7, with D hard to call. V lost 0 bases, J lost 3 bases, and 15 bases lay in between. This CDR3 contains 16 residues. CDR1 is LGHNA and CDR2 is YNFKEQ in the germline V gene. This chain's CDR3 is CASSQDAHSGFYEQYF. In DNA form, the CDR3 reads TGTGCCAGCAGCCAAGATGCGCACTCCGGTTTCTACGAGCAGTACTTC.

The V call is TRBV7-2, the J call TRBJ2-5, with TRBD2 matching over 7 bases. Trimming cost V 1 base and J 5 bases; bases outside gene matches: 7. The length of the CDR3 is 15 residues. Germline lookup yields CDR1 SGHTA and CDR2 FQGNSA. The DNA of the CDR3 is TGTGCCAGCAGCTTAGGCGGGAGCTCAGCTGAGACCCAGTACTTC. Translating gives CASSLGGSSAETQYF.

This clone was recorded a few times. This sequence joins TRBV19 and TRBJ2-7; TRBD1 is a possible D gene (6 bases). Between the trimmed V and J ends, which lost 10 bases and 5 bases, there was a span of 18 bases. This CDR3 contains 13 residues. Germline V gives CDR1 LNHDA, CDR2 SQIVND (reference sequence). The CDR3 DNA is TGTGCCACTGTGGGACAAACGGATCACGAGCAGTACTTC. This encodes CATVGQTDHEQYF.

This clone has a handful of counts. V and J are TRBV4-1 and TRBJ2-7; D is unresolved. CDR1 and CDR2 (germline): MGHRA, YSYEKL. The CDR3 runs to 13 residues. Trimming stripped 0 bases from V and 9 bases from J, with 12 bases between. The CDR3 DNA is TGCGCCAGCAGCCAAGATGTACTATTGACGCAGTACTTC. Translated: CASSQDVLLTQYF.

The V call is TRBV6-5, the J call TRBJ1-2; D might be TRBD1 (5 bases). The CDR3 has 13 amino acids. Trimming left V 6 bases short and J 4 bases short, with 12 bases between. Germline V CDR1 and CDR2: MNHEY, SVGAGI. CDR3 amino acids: CASRVPGSYGYTF. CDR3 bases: TGTGCCAGCAGAGTCCCAGGGTCCTATGGCTACACCTTC.

CDR3 amino acids: CASSNQGNTGELFF. The DNA of the CDR3 is TGTGCCAGCAGCAACCAGGGTAACACCGGGGAGCTGTTTTTT. The J gene is TRBJ2-2, the V gene TRBV7-3; TRBD1 might be the D (5 bases). CDR1 is SGHTA and CDR2 is FQGTGA in the germline V gene. Trimming cost V 5 bases and J 2 bases, with 9 bases left between them. The CDR3 runs 14 residues.

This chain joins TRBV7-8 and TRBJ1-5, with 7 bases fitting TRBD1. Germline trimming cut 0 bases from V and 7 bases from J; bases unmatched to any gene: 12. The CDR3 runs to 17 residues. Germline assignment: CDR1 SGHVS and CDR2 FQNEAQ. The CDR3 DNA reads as TGTGCCAGCAGCTTAGCTTTCGGCAGGGGGAGAGGGCAGCCCCAGCATTTT. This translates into CASSLAFGRGRGQPQHF.

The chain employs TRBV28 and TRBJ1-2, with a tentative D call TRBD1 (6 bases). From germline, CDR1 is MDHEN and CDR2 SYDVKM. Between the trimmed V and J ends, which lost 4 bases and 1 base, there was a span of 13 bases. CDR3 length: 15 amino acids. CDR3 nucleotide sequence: TGTGCCAGCAGTTCGGTGGACAGAGATAACTATGGCTACACCTTC. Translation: CASSSVDRDNYGYTF.